This T cell receptor beta chain was identified in a study of blood T cell repertoires in COVID-19. Overall study context: COVID-19 samples, acute and convalescent, were from the United States, Italy and Spain. PBMCs, B-cell-depleted T cells, or T cells provided the cDNA or gDNA that made up the material.

Germline V gene sequence: CDR1 SGHTA, CDR2 FQGNSA. Between the trimmed V and J ends, which lost 5 bases and 5 bases, there was a span of 12 bases. This CDR3 is 13 amino acids long. Seattle enrolled patients during active infection and tracked them longitudinally. In the original workflow: Scientists estimated how many nucleated cells there were by amplifying reference gene primers. Assay: immunoSEQ multiplex PCR; the TCRdb copy retains only in-frame clones and omits some. D and trimming were read from the DNA, whereas the V and J calls and clone size are those reported in that table. The sample holds 300,000 to 450,000 clones; 80% to 90% are singletons and the top ten take approximately 3%.

The sample taken for sequencing was peripheral blood. The V and J genes are TRBV7-2 and TRBJ1-1; no reliable D call. The TCR originated in a woman aged 25 to 45 with COVID-19, enrolled during active disease. CDR3 DNA sequence: TGTGCCAGCAGCCGCCGAGGTAGAACTGAAGCTTTCTTT. Amino acid sequence: CASSRRGRTEAFF.